This is a list of T cell receptor beta chains from one sample in a study of vaccination effects on CD4 cells after COVID-19. Here immunoSEQ multiplex PCR was the method, and the copy in TCRdb shows in-frame clones only, minus some. Altogether 84,000 or so clones are present, around 74% being singletons, with the ten largest covering 0.85% to 1.3%. For these receptors, no antigen is known. This sample comprised CD4+ T cells from PBMCs cultured with HCoV-OC43 spike peptides, obtained after COVID-19 vaccination. Source of these receptors: a human donor who received a COVID-19 vaccine. CDR3s include the opening cysteine and the closing phenylalanine or tryptophan. The order of the fields is clone size, V gene, D gene, J gene, CDR3 DNA, CDR3 protein. A D gene is named only where the DNA matches it firmly. Clone sizes are given selectively: once, few, many, or a class where the clone is expanded.

>once|TRBV4-2|NA|TRBJ1-2
TGTGCCAGCAGCCAAGAAACGGAGGGGCCGGGCTACACCTTC
CASSQETEGPGYTF
>NA|TRBV9|NA|TRBJ1-6
TGTGCCAGCAGCGTAGATCACAATTCACCCCTCCACTTT
CASSVDHNSPLHF
>NA|TRBV18|TRBD1|TRBJ1-2
TGTGCCAGCTCACCCGGACAGGGAATAGACTATGGCTACACCTTC
CASSPGQGIDYGYTF
>NA|TRBV5-4|NA|TRBJ1-1
TGTGCCAGCAGCTTGGTTCTGGGCAGGTTGGTCACTGAAGCTTTCTTT
CASSLVLGRLVTEAFF
>NA|TRBV24-1|NA|TRBJ1-5
TGTGCCACCAGTCAATCCGGGGGGAATCAGCCCCAGCATTTT
CATSQSGGNQPQHF
>NA|TRBV18|NA|TRBJ1-4
TGTGCCAGCTCAGCACAGGGAAGCTCAACTAATGAAAAACTGTTTTTT
CASSAQGSSTNEKLFF
>NA|TRBV5-1|TRBD1|TRBJ1-1
TGCGCCAGCAGCGGGTGGACAGGGGACGCTGAAGCTTTCTTT
CASSGWTGDAEAFF
>NA|TRBV29-1|NA|TRBJ2-1
TGCAGCGTTGATAGGGCGGCCTGGAATGAGCAGTTCTTC
CSVDRAAWNEQFF
>NA|TRBV5-1|NA|TRBJ2-5
TGCGCCAGCAGCTCCATTATTCTTCAGACCCAGTACTTC
CASSSIILQTQYF
>NA|TRBV3-1/TRBV3-2|NA|TRBJ1-1
TGTGCCAGCAGCTCAGCAGCCGACACTGAAGCTTTCTTT
CASSSAADTEAFF
>NA|TRBV12-5|NA|TRBJ2-3
TGTGCTAGTGGTTTGGTAAAAGACGGGCAGGGGCCGGTTGCAGATACGCAGTATTTT
CASGLVKDGQGPVADTQYF
>NA|TRBV29-1|TRBD2|TRBJ2-1
TGCAGCGGCCTTTCCCCGACTAGCGGGGGGGCTGGGGAGCAGTTCTTC
CSGLSPTSGGAGEQFF
>NA|TRBV3-1/TRBV3-2|TRBD2|TRBJ2-1
TGTGCCAGCAGCCAATATAGCGGGGGATCTAACAATGAGCAGTTCTTC
CASSQYSGGSNNEQFF